One sample yielded the 19 T cell receptor beta chains listed below, sequenced in a study of breast tumors, draining lymph nodes, adjacent tissues. Breast cancer patients provided tissue from their axillary draining lymph nodes. TCRdb re-derived calls from the multiplex PCR reads in MiXCR, one entry per CDR3 protein. The sample has about 270,000 distinct CDR3 sequences, 30% to 35% seen once. Sequencing was carried out using axillary lymph node tissue. The receptors originated from a female donor with breast cancer. Some clones in this sample may be carry-over from other donors' samples.

This clonotype was detected many times. V usage is TRBV9 and J usage is TRBJ2-1; D possibly matches TRBD1 or TRBD2 (5 bases each). The CDR3 spans 16 residues. From germline, CDR1 is SGDLS and CDR2 YYNGEE. Trimming stripped 0 bases from V and 6 bases from J, with 16 bases between. DNA of the CDR3: TGTGCCAGCAGCGTAGGGGGTGGGGCGGGTGGCAATGAGCAGTTCTTC. Encoded protein: CASSVGGGAGGNEQFF.

A few counts support this clonotype. Here the CDR3 reads CASSELNLAKNIQYF. Written as DNA, the CDR3 is TGCGCCAGCAGTGAACTAAATCTAGCCAAAAACATTCAGTACTTC. J is TRBJ2-4 and V is TRBV10-2; D not certain. Trimming cost V 3 bases and J 0 bases, with 9 bases left between them. The CDR3 loop spans 15 amino acids. Per germline, CDR1 WSHSY and CDR2 SAAADI.

The table lists this clonotype with many counts. The J gene is TRBJ1-2, the V gene TRBV5-6, with D perhaps matching TRBD1 (6 bases). With 5 bases removed from V and 8 bases from J, the gap between germline ends came to 13 bases. The CDR3 sequence is 12 residues long. Germline CDR1 SGHDT, CDR2 YYEEEE. In DNA form, the CDR3 reads TGTGCCAGCAGTTACACAGGGTACGGCTACACCTTC. As protein: CASSYTGYGYTF.

The rearrangement uses TRBV9 and TRBJ2-1; TRBD1 is a possible D gene (7 bases). Per germline, CDR1 SGDLS and CDR2 YYNGEE. The CDR3 extends over 14 amino acids. V lost 6 bases and J 4 bases, leaving 14 bases between the germline ends. The CDR3 loop is CASTRAGQYNEQFF. The CDR3 nucleotides are TGTGCCAGCACCCGGGCGGGACAGTACAATGAGCAGTTCTTC. Combining the CDR3 with reference TRBV9 and TRBJ2-1 gives the whole variable domain DSGVTQTPKHLITATGQRVTLRCSPRSGDLSVYWYQQSLDQGLQFLIQYYNGEERAKGNILERFSAQQFPDLHSELNLSSLELGDSALYFCASTRAGQYNEQFFGPGTRLTVL.

Of note for this clonotype: With a much larger clone just one base away, this may be a read error. This sequence joins TRBV5-1 and TRBJ2-5; D uncertain. Germline lookup yields CDR1 SGHRS and CDR2 YFSETQ. This CDR3 spans 12 amino acids. V was cut by 4 bases and J by 5 bases, with 9 bases left in between. The DNA of the CDR3 is TGCGCCAGCAGCCTTGAGTGGGAGACCCAGTACTTC. This encodes CASSLEWETQYF.

To note about this clonotype: A much larger clone sits a single nucleotide away, making a read error possible. It is likely a read error, because the conserved phenylalanine at the end of the CDR3 is missing. This chain connects TRBV11-3 to TRBJ2-1; D might be TRBD1 (6 bases). The germline V gene has CDR1 SGHNT and CDR2 YENEEA. The CDR3 is 15 residues long. Trimming removed 1 base at V and 4 bases at J, with 11 bases between. CDR3 in amino acids: CASSLAGQQYNEQFC. CDR3 coding DNA: TGTGCCAGCAGCTTAGCTGGACAGCAGTACAATGAGCAGTTCTGC.

On this clonotype itself: This may be a read error, as it is one base from a much larger clone. The chain carries TRBV9 and TRBJ2-3, with 12 bases aligning to TRBD2. In germline, CDR1 is SGDLS, CDR2 YYNGEE. J gave up 8 bases and V 0 bases, and 10 bases lay outside the gene matches. CDR3 length equals 17 residues. CDR3 residues: CASSVEVTSGSAATQYF. CDR3 in DNA: TGTGCCAGCAGCGTAGAGGTGACTAGCGGGAGCGCAGCTACGCAGTATTTT.

In the case of this clonotype: Given the absence of the conserved phenylalanine or tryptophan at the CDR3 end, a read error is likely. The limits of the CDR3 on the DNA are not certain, so only TCRdb's listed CDR3 is given. The chain links TRBV7-2 to TRBJ2-4; TRBD1 is taken as the D call from the table, unchecked against the DNA. The CDR3 numbers 15 amino acids, ends counted. Germline CDR1 and CDR2: SGHTA and FQGNSA. CDR3 residues: CASSATGSTKNIQHL.

This clonotype was recorded at least ten times. Written as DNA, the CDR3 is TGTGCCAGCAGCTTTATGGGGGATGGGACCGGGGAGCTGTTTTTT. Translated: CASSFMGDGTGELFF. The chain has TRBV7-6 and TRBJ2-2, with D possibly being TRBD1 or TRBD2 (5 bases each). V lost 3 bases to trimming and J lost 5 bases, with 13 bases between them. The CDR3 covers 15 residues. Per the germline V gene, CDR1 is SGHVS and CDR2 is FNYEAQ.

J is TRBJ2-2 and V is TRBV6-2 or TRBV6-3; D is unresolved. In germline, CDR1 is MNHEY, CDR2 SVGEGT. CDR3 size: 13 residues. V was cut by 8 bases and J by 5 bases, with 12 bases left in between. Here the CDR3 DNA reads TGTGCCAGCCAAAAACTGGCGACCGGGGAGCTGTTTTTT. Amino acid sequence: CASQKLATGELFF.

The V and J genes are TRBV29-1 and TRBJ2-7; TRBD2 matches at 7 bases. Germline trimming cut 7 bases from V and 1 base from J; bases unmatched to any gene: 7. Germline V gives CDR1 SQVTM, CDR2 ANQGSEA. The CDR3 is 13 amino acids. CDR3 sequence: CSAEGGRSYEQYF. CDR3 in DNA: TGCAGCGCCGAGGGAGGGCGATCCTACGAGCAGTACTTC.

Points on this clonotype: A much larger clone differs from this one at a single base, so this may be a read error. This sequence joins TRBV6-6 and TRBJ1-4; 8 bases agree with TRBD1. CDR1 MNHNY and CDR2 SVGAGI come from the germline V gene (reference sequence). This CDR3 comprises 15 residues. V was clipped by 5 bases and J by 10 bases; unmatched bases: 12. The CDR3 nucleotides read TGTGCCAGCAGTGAACAGACAGGGGTTAGCGGAAAACTGTTTTTT. It is translated as CASSEQTGVSGKLFF.

Note on this clonotype: Since a much larger clone is just one base distant, this may be a read error. The genes are TRBV12-3 or TRBV12-4 and TRBJ1-5; tentatively, D is TRBD1 (6 bases). The J call is doubtful: the DNA matches TRBJ2-3 better. The CDR3 consists of 14 residues. The CDR3, as DNA: TGTGCCAGCAGTCTATACCCCGGAGGACAGCCCCAGTATTTT. Amino acid sequence: CASSLYPGGQPQYF.

The chain joins TRBV24-1 to TRBJ2-1; possibly TRBD1 for D (5 bases). V gave up 4 bases and J gave up 9 bases, with 18 bases separating them. This CDR3 comprises 15 residues. Germline lookup yields CDR1 KGHDR and CDR2 SFDVKD. The CDR3 sequence: CATSEGAWGRSEQFF. CDR3 nucleotides: TGTGCCACCAGTGAAGGGGCGTGGGGCCGGAGTGAGCAGTTCTTC.

This clonotype was seen at least ten times. This chain links TRBV6-5 with TRBJ2-7; the D is unclear. The germline V gene has CDR1 MNHEY and CDR2 SVGAGI. With 2 bases removed from V and 1 base from J, the gap between germline ends came to 12 bases. The CDR3 length is 15 residues. The CDR3 DNA is TGTGCCAGCAGTTACGACCCGACGTTGTCCTACGAGCAGTACTTC. It yields the protein CASSYDPTLSYEQYF.

This clonotype occurred many times. V and J are TRBV7-9 and TRBJ2-5, with D unclear. Germline CDR1 reads SEHNR; CDR2 reads FQNEAQ (reference sequence). The CDR3 runs 11 residues. V lost 1 base, J lost 7 bases, and 4 bases lay in between. The CDR3 protein is CASSLEVTQYF. For the CDR3, the DNA is TGTGCCAGCAGCTTAGAGGTGACCCAGTACTTC.

This clonotype has ten or more counts. The CDR3 DNA reads as TGTGCCAGCAGCTCGGGGAGGCCGTACGAGCAGTACTTC. Protein sequence: CASSSGRPYEQYF. This chain joins TRBV5-6 and TRBJ2-7; a weak D match, TRBD2 (6 bases). Trimming removed 3 bases from V and 4 bases from J, with 11 bases in between. The length of the CDR3 is 13 residues. Germline V CDR1 and CDR2: SGHDT, YYEEEE.

The chain has TRBV2 and TRBJ2-7; D unresolved. Trimming left V 6 bases short and J 5 bases short, with 11 bases between. In germline, CDR1 is SNHLY, CDR2 FYNNEI. CDR3 length equals 12 residues. The CDR3 sequence: CASRGPIDEQYF. The CDR3 nucleotides read TGTGCCAGCAGAGGGCCAATCGACGAGCAGTACTTC.

This clonotype was seen ten or more times. The chain is built from TRBV11-2 and TRBJ2-6; 9 nucleotides match TRBD1. Germline CDR1 reads SGHAT; CDR2 reads FQNNGV. This CDR3 has 17 amino acids. After removal of 1 base from V and 4 bases from J, the junction contained 5 bases not matched to a gene. The CDR3 DNA reads as TGTGCCAGCAGCTTAGTCGGGACAGGGATCGGGGCCAACGTCCTGACTTTC. Translating gives CASSLVGTGIGANVLTF.